The rows below give T cell receptor beta chains drawn from one sample of a study of PD-L1 blockade in urothelial cancer. Only in-frame clones appear in the TCRdb table, and some are missing; sequencing was by immunoSEQ multiplex PCR. The sample shows about 70,000 clones, roughly 84% of them seen only once. This specimen was PBMCs, taken around atezolizumab (anti-PD-L1) treatment. Receptor source: a man aged 70 or older with urothelial cancer. CDR3s include the opening cysteine and the closing phenylalanine or tryptophan. The order of the fields is J gene, clone size, D gene, V gene, CDR3 protein, CDR3 DNA. A D gene is named only where the DNA matches it firmly. Expanded clones get a size class; other rows say once, few or many, or leave the size out.

J: TRBJ2-1; size: .; D: .; V: TRBV5-4; CDR3: CASSIPGDHEQFF; DNA: TGTGCCAGCAGCATACCGGGAGACCATGAGCAGTTCTTC
J: TRBJ2-7; size: once; D: TRBD2; V: TRBV4-2; CDR3: CASSQEATGGSYEQYF; DNA: TGTGCCAGCAGCCAAGAGGCGACGGGAGGCTCCTACGAGCAGTACTTC
J: TRBJ2-1; size: .; D: TRBD2; V: TRBV6-1; CDR3: CASSDTRTSGISYNEQFF; DNA: TGTGCCAGCAGTGACACAAGGACTAGCGGGATCTCCTACAATGAGCAGTTCTTC
J: TRBJ1-1; size: few; D: .; V: TRBV6-6; CDR3: CASSYSTEEAFF; DNA: TGTGCCAGCAGTTACTCGACAGAGGAAGCTTTCTTT
J: TRBJ2-7; size: .; D: .; V: TRBV30; CDR3: CAWSQKTLAPEGYEQYF; DNA: TGTGCCTGGAGTCAAAAAACCTTGGCACCGGAGGGCTACGAGCAGTACTTC
J: TRBJ2-5; size: .; D: TRBD2; V: TRBV5-1; CDR3: CASSPGTSEETQYF; DNA: TGCGCCAGCAGCCCAGGGACTAGCGAAGAGACCCAGTACTTC
J: TRBJ2-2; size: .; D: .; V: TRBV2; CDR3: CASSASGNTGELFF; DNA: TGTGCCAGCAGTGCGTCAGGGAACACCGGGGAGCTGTTTTTT
J: TRBJ2-1; size: few; D: .; V: TRBV6-1; CDR3: CASTFGPYNEQFF; DNA: TGTGCCAGCACCTTTGGGCCCTACAATGAGCAGTTCTTC
J: TRBJ2-6; size: .; D: TRBD1; V: TRBV19; CDR3: CASSIGFIRGQGVSGANVLTF; DNA: TGTGCCAGTAGTATAGGGTTTATTAGGGGACAGGGTGTCTCTGGGGCCAACGTCCTGACTTTC
J: TRBJ1-5; size: .; D: .; V: TRBV27; CDR3: CASSLFWGGGSNQPQHF; DNA: TGTGCCAGCAGTTTATTTTGGGGTGGGGGGAGCAATCAGCCCCAGCATTTT
J: TRBJ1-3; size: .; D: .; V: TRBV27; CDR3: CASSLSWSTGNTIYF; DNA: TGTGCCAGCAGTTTATCTTGGAGCACTGGAAACACCATATATTTT
J: TRBJ1-5; size: .; D: .; V: TRBV28; CDR3: CASKGPLANQPQHF; DNA: TGTGCCAGCAAGGGGCCCCTCGCCAATCAGCCCCAGCATTTT
J: TRBJ1-5; size: .; D: TRBD1; V: TRBV5-8; CDR3: CASSLVVHIPDRGHQPQHF; DNA: TGTGCCAGCAGCCTCGTTGTGCATATCCCCGACAGGGGGCATCAGCCCCAGCATTTT
J: TRBJ1-3; size: .; D: .; V: TRBV5-6; CDR3: CASSAYNRDTGNTIYF; DNA: TGTGCCAGCAGCGCTTATAACCGGGACACTGGAAACACCATATATTTT
J: TRBJ2-7; size: once; D: .; V: TRBV28; CDR3: CASSSQKTGLAYEQYF; DNA: TGTGCCAGCAGTTCCCAAAAGACGGGACTGGCCTACGAGCAGTACTTC
J: TRBJ2-7; size: .; D: .; V: TRBV28; CDR3: CASSLSGIYEQYF; DNA: TGTGCCAGCAGTTTATCAGGGATCTACGAGCAGTACTTC
J: TRBJ2-7; size: .; D: TRBD2; V: TRBV19; CDR3: CASSPRYSGRGNYEQYF; DNA: TGTGCCAGTAGTCCGCGATACTCTGGGCGGGGGAACTACGAGCAGTACTTC
J: TRBJ2-1; size: .; D: .; V: TRBV5-5; CDR3: CASSTGLNNEQFF; DNA: TGTGCCAGCAGCACCGGACTAAACAATGAGCAGTTCTTC
J: TRBJ1-5; size: .; D: TRBD1; V: TRBV19; CDR3: CACRQGVGQPQHF; DNA: TGTGCCTGCCGACAGGGAGTGGGGCAGCCCCAGCATTTT
J: TRBJ2-7; size: .; D: TRBD2; V: TRBV18; CDR3: CASSHSGSTYEQYF; DNA: TGTGCCAGCTCACATAGCGGGTCTACCTACGAGCAGTACTTC
J: TRBJ2-5; size: .; D: TRBD1; V: TRBV9; CDR3: CASTPGQGVQTQYF; DNA: TGTGCCAGCACCCCGGGACAGGGAGTACAGACCCAGTACTTC
J: TRBJ2-7; size: .; D: TRBD2; V: TRBV27; CDR3: CASSLGTSGRLYEQYF; DNA: TGTGCCAGCAGTTTGGGGACCAGCGGGAGACTATACGAGCAGTACTTC
J: TRBJ1-1; size: .; D: .; V: TRBV5-5; CDR3: CASSLVPQGQVAEAFF; DNA: TGTGCCAGCAGCTTAGTCCCCCAGGGACAAGTAGCTGAAGCTTTCTTT
J: TRBJ1-1; size: .; D: .; V: TRBV19; CDR3: CASGKTGPFLVTEAFF; DNA: TGTGCCAGTGGAAAAACAGGGCCCTTCCTGGTAACTGAAGCTTTCTTT
J: TRBJ2-3; size: .; D: TRBD2; V: TRBV7-2; CDR3: CASNPTSGYADTQYF; DNA: TGTGCCAGCAACCCGACTAGCGGGTACGCAGATACGCAGTATTTT
J: TRBJ1-6; size: .; D: .; V: TRBV27; CDR3: CASSYDGQYNSPLHF; DNA: TGTGCCAGCAGTTACGACGGACAGTATAATTCACCCCTCCACTTT
J: TRBJ2-1; size: .; D: TRBD2; V: TRBV6-4; CDR3: CASSLASGSYEQFF; DNA: TGTGCCAGCAGTCTGGCTAGCGGGAGTTATGAGCAGTTCTTC
J: TRBJ2-7; size: .; D: .; V: TRBV5-1; CDR3: CASSNTGNPYEQYF; DNA: TGCGCCAGCAGCAACACAGGGAATCCCTACGAGCAGTACTTC
J: TRBJ2-1; size: .; D: .; V: TRBV29-1; CDR3: CSLLLSYNEQFF; DNA: TGCAGCCTCTTGTTGTCCTACAATGAGCAGTTCTTC
J: TRBJ2-1; size: once; D: TRBD2; V: TRBV10-3; CDR3: CAISGQNSGSNEQFF; DNA: TGTGCCATCAGTGGTCAGAACAGCGGGAGCAATGAGCAGTTCTTC
J: TRBJ2-1; size: once; D: .; V: TRBV2; CDR3: CASSEAPAGQYNEQFF; DNA: TGTGCCAGCAGTGAAGCGCCCGCCGGACAGTACAATGAGCAGTTCTTC
J: TRBJ2-2; size: .; D: TRBD1; V: TRBV19; CDR3: CASSSPGQPFEAGELFF; DNA: TGTGCCAGTAGTAGCCCGGGACAGCCCTTTGAGGCCGGGGAGCTGTTTTTT
J: TRBJ2-7; size: once; D: TRBD1; V: TRBV6-5; CDR3: CASSYSGTGGYEQYF; DNA: TGTGCCAGCAGTTACTCCGGGACAGGGGGCTACGAGCAGTACTTC
J: TRBJ2-1; size: .; D: TRBD2; V: TRBV28; CDR3: CASRTSTPEQFF; DNA: TGTGCCAGTCGGACTAGCACCCCTGAGCAGTTCTTC
J: TRBJ2-7; size: .; D: TRBD1; V: TRBV10-3; CDR3: CAISARQGAIEQYF; DNA: TGTGCCATCAGCGCTCGACAGGGGGCGATCGAGCAGTACTTC
J: TRBJ2-7; size: .; D: TRBD2; V: TRBV6-5; CDR3: CASSYTPAGGPYEQYF; DNA: TGTGCCAGCAGTTACACCCCAGCGGGAGGACCCTACGAGCAGTACTTC
J: TRBJ2-5; size: .; D: TRBD2; V: TRBV7-6; CDR3: CASSLAGGLAGDYQETQYF; DNA: TGTGCCAGCAGCTTAGCTGGGGGACTAGCGGGAGATTACCAAGAGACCCAGTACTTC
J: TRBJ2-5; size: .; D: TRBD2; V: TRBV19; CDR3: CASSIGRLAGAPLETQYF; DNA: TGTGCCAGTAGTATAGGGAGACTAGCGGGAGCTCCGCTGGAGACCCAGTACTTC
J: TRBJ2-2; size: .; D: TRBD1; V: TRBV5-4; CDR3: CASSRGQGNGELFF; DNA: TGTGCCAGCAGCCGGGGACAGGGTAACGGGGAGCTGTTTTTT
J: TRBJ1-1; size: .; D: .; V: TRBV5-1; CDR3: CASSLFGALDTEAFF; DNA: TGCGCCAGCAGCTTGTTTGGAGCTTTGGACACTGAAGCTTTCTTT
J: TRBJ1-4; size: .; D: .; V: TRBV5-1; CDR3: CASQRDFDMGGKLFF; DNA: TGCGCCAGCCAGCGGGACTTTGACATGGGGGGAAAACTGTTTTTT
J: TRBJ2-1; size: .; D: TRBD1; V: TRBV12-5; CDR3: CASGLGGGTGGRVHEQFF; DNA: TGTGCTAGTGGTTTGGGGGGCGGGACAGGGGGTAGGGTGCATGAGCAGTTCTTC
J: TRBJ1-3; size: .; D: TRBD1; V: TRBV18; CDR3: CASSPKSDRVRGNTIYF; DNA: TGTGCCAGCTCACCGAAGTCCGACAGGGTGAGAGGAAACACCATATATTTT
J: TRBJ2-6; size: .; D: .; V: TRBV18; CDR3: CASSPTGSGANVLTF; DNA: TGTGCCAGCTCACCCACAGGGAGTGGGGCCAACGTCCTGACTTTC
J: TRBJ2-3; size: .; D: .; V: TRBV5-1; CDR3: CASSRDWAARYRTDTQYF; DNA: TGCGCCAGCAGTCGGGACTGGGCAGCGAGATACCGCACAGATACGCAGTATTTT
J: TRBJ1-2; size: .; D: .; V: TRBV28; CDR3: CASSLHPSSYTF; DNA: TGTGCCAGCAGTTTACACCCTAGTAGCTACACCTTC
J: TRBJ1-2; size: .; D: .; V: TRBV10-1; CDR3: CASSDPAVANYGYTF; DNA: TGCGCCAGCAGTGACCCCGCTGTAGCTAACTATGGCTACACCTTC
J: TRBJ2-5; size: .; D: .; V: TRBV4-1; CDR3: CASSQVERRQETQYF; DNA: TGCGCCAGCAGCCAAGTTGAACGGAGACAAGAGACCCAGTACTTC
J: TRBJ2-2; size: .; D: TRBD2; V: TRBV5-1; CDR3: CASSLVASGNTGELFF; DNA: TGCGCCAGCAGCTTGGTGGCTAGCGGGAACACCGGGGAGCTGTTTTTT
J: TRBJ2-7; size: .; D: .; V: TRBV2; CDR3: CASSETGETYEQYF; DNA: TGTGCCAGCAGTGAAACAGGTGAAACCTACGAGCAGTACTTC
J: TRBJ2-1; size: .; D: TRBD2; V: TRBV5-6; CDR3: CASSLEASGHNEQFF; DNA: TGTGCCAGCAGCTTGGAGGCTAGCGGCCACAATGAGCAGTTCTTC
J: TRBJ2-7; size: .; D: .; V: TRBV6-1; CDR3: CASLGKQVLYEQYF; DNA: TGTGCCAGCTTGGGTAAGCAGGTACTCTACGAGCAGTACTTC
J: TRBJ1-4; size: .; D: TRBD1; V: TRBV5-1; CDR3: CASSLTGQGNEKLFF; DNA: TGCGCCAGCAGCTTGACGGGACAGGGGAATGAAAAACTGTTTTTT
J: TRBJ2-1; size: once; D: .; V: TRBV7-6; CDR3: CASSLVRENEQFF; DNA: TGTGCCAGCAGCTTAGTTCGGGAGAATGAGCAGTTCTTC